The sequence of this T cell receptor beta chain was determined in a study of T-cell reconstitution after alpha-beta-depleted transplantation in children. Construction of the TCRbeta library involved unique molecular identifiers. TCRdb reprocessed the PCR reads via MiXCR and lists one record per CDR3 protein. The sample holds roughly 220,000 distinct CDR3 sequences; over 9.5% are singletons and the top ten take around 5%. This clonotype has a count of ten or more. Sequenced here: PBMCs from the stem cell graft donor, sampled from the stem cell graft. The TCR was taken from a human donor who donated a stem cell graft to a child with SCID.

CDR3: CASSSRLTGDTGELFF. CDR3 bases: TGTGCCAGCAGCAGCAGACTTACAGGGGATACCGGGGAGCTGTTTTTT. The rearrangement links TRBV7-8 to TRBJ2-2; 7 bases fit TRBD1. The ends lost 5 bases at V and 5 bases at J; junction bases unmatched: 11. Germline V gene lookup returns CDR1 SGHVS and CDR2 FQNEAQ. This CDR3 is built from 16 residues.